This T cell receptor beta chain was recorded in a study of blood T cells in healthy people across ages. Total RNA was isolated from each sample in quantities of at least 5.5 micrograms. Germline values: CDR1 DFQATT, CDR2 SNEGSKA (reference sequence). V dropped 6 bases and J dropped 0 bases, with 14 bases sitting between them. This CDR3 spans 15 amino acids. Through a sample-barcoded 5' primer and a J-beta primer mix, a second PCR was run for about 6 to 11 cycles. TCRdb re-analysed the 5' RACE reads in MiXCR, keeping a single row per CDR3 protein. The table has 600,000 or so distinct CDR3 sequences, about 30% seen once. This clonotype came up once.

V gene TRBV20-1 combines with J gene TRBJ2-2; D perhaps matches TRBD2 (6 bases). The sequence was obtained from an elderly woman in good health. The sequenced sample was blood. The CDR3 DNA sequence: TGCAGTGCGCACCGGGACTCGACGAACACCGGGGAGCTGTTTTTT. Its protein is CSAHRDSTNTGELFF.